These 13 T cell receptor beta chains share one sample of origin, sequenced in a study of T cell repertoires in cytomegalovirus infection. TCRdb called the reads again in MiXCR, with one record for every CDR3 protein. The table lists some 600,000 distinct CDR3 sequences, 20% to 25% of them singletons, with less than 10% in the top ten. Sequences were obtained from CD8+ T cells from PBMCs. The receptor source for this set is a human donor in good health (CMV status not recorded). Some clones in this sample may be carry-over from other donors' samples.

The CDR3 sequence: CASNSRPESNQPQHF. DNA of the CDR3: TGTGCCAGCAACTCAAGGCCAGAAAGCAATCAGCCCCAGCATTTT. The rearrangement uses TRBV7-8 and TRBJ1-5; no clear D gene. V dropped 7 bases and J dropped 1 base, with 14 bases sitting between them. The CDR3 is made up of 15 amino acids. The germline CDR1 and CDR2 sequences are SGHVS and FQNEAQ.

At least ten counts were recorded for this clonotype. The gene calls are TRBV4-3 and TRBJ2-7; tentative D call: TRBD1 (5 bases). The ends were cut back, 0 bases at V and 6 bases at J, with 21 bases in the middle. The CDR3 has 17 amino acids. Germline CDR1 LGHNA, CDR2 YSLEER. The CDR3 reads CASSQDNSPWGFIEQYV. CDR3 DNA: TGCGCCAGCAGCCAAGATAACTCCCCTTGGGGCTTCATCGAGCAGTACGTC.

The V and J genes are TRBV11-3 and TRBJ2-2; 11 bases match TRBD1. In germline, CDR1 is SGHNT, CDR2 YENEEA. J was trimmed by 3 bases and V by 5 bases; bases with no gene match: 11. The CDR3 covers 18 residues. CDR3 nucleotide sequence: TGTGCCAGCAGCCCCATGGCCGGGACAGGGGGGGACACCGGGGAGCTGTTTTTT. Encoded protein: CASSPMAGTGGDTGELFF.

This clonotype showed up many times. The genes are TRBV7-2 and TRBJ1-6; D may be TRBD1 (5 bases). CDR3 length: 15 amino acids. V lost 4 bases to trimming and J lost 3 bases, with 10 bases between them. CDR1 SGHTA and CDR2 FQGNSA come from the germline V gene. The CDR3 here is CASSSRDFYNSPLHF. CDR3 in DNA: TGTGCCAGCAGCTCCCGGGACTTCTATAATTCACCCCTCCACTTT.

This clonotype was seen more than once but under ten times. The V gene is TRBV29-1, the J gene TRBJ1-2; D is unclear. CDR1 is SQVTM and CDR2 is ANQGSEA in the germline V gene. Trimming shortened V by 3 bases and J by 1 base, and 9 bases separated the two germline ends. The CDR3 has 13 residues. The CDR3 DNA reads as TGCAGCGTTGAGCAGGCCGATAACTATGGCTACACCTTC. Its translation: CSVEQADNYGYTF.

This rearrangement joins TRBV10-3 to TRBJ2-7; 7 bases match TRBD1. Germline V gene lookup returns CDR1 ENHRY and CDR2 SYGVKD. The length of the CDR3 is 16 residues. Written as DNA, the CDR3 is TGTGCCATCAGTGAGATTCCGAGACAGGGAGTGGGCGAGCAATACGTC. Protein sequence: CAISEIPRQGVGEQYV.

The chain couples TRBV7-2 to TRBJ1-1; possibly TRBD1 for D (6 bases). Trimming shortened V by 3 bases and J by 4 bases, and 21 bases separated the two germline ends. The CDR3 covers 17 residues. Germline V gene sequence: CDR1 SGHTA, CDR2 FQGNSA. The CDR3 DNA reads as TGTGCCAGCAGCTTTTCAACAGGGATTTCGTTTAGCACTGAAGCTTTCTTT. Translation gives CASSFSTGISFSTEAFF.

In its sample, this clonotype was seen once. A much larger clone differs from this one at a single base, so this may be a read error. This chain links TRBV7-9 with TRBJ1-1; maybe TRBD1 (6 bases). CDR1 SEHNR and CDR2 FQNEAQ come from the germline V gene (reference sequence). V lost 0 bases, J lost 11 bases, and 19 bases lay in between. The CDR3 spans 15 residues. The CDR3 DNA sequence: TGTGCCAGCAGCTTAGCCCTCGCTCCGGGGGCTAGCGCTTTCTTT. It translates to CASSLALAPGASAFF. The full variable domain, with the rest looked up from reference TRBV7-9 and TRBJ1-1, is DTGVSQNPRHKITKRGQNVTFRCDPISEHNRLYWYRQTLGQGPEFLTYFQNEAQLEKSRLLSDRFSAERPKGSFSTLEIQRTEQGDSAMYLCASSLALAPGASAFFGQGTRLTVV.

This chain connects TRBV7-2 to TRBJ1-1; no reliable D call. V lost 4 bases and J 0 bases, leaving 12 bases between the germline ends. This CDR3 contains 15 residues. CDR1 SGHTA and CDR2 FQGNSA come from the germline V gene. CDR3 in amino acids: CASSSLGGLNTEAFF. The CDR3 DNA sequence: TGTGCCAGCAGCTCATTGGGCGGATTGAACACTGAAGCTTTCTTT.

A few counts support this clonotype. This chain connects TRBV6-5 to TRBJ1-1, with TRBD1 matching 7 bases. The trim removed 2 bases at V and 2 bases at J, leaving 11 bases unmatched. This CDR3 is 17 amino acids long. Germline assignment: CDR1 MNHEY and CDR2 SVGAGI. CDR3 protein: CASSYIGGTDLNTEAFF. The CDR3 bases are TGTGCCAGCAGTTACATAGGTGGGACAGACCTCAACACTGAAGCTTTCTTT.

This clonotype turned up a few times. The J gene is TRBJ2-7, the V gene TRBV7-9; D may be TRBD2 (5 bases). This CDR3 has 14 amino acids. Germline V gene lookup returns CDR1 SEHNR and CDR2 FQNEAQ (reference sequence). The ends were cut back, 1 base at V and 5 bases at J, with 12 bases in the middle. Written as DNA, the CDR3 is TGTGCCAGCAGCTTAGAGGTGTTCGGGGACGAGCAGTACTTC. Translation: CASSLEVFGDEQYF.

The CDR3 loop is CASRPGGLRNTEAFF. As DNA, the CDR3 is TGTGCCAGCAGGCCCGGGGGGCTTCGGAACACTGAAGCTTTCTTT. V gene TRBV28 combines with J gene TRBJ1-1; possible D gene TRBD1, 6 bases. Germline V CDR1 and CDR2: MDHEN, SYDVKM. V lost 6 bases, J lost 1 base, and 15 bases lay in between. The CDR3 runs to 15 residues.

Notes on this clonotype: One end of the junction is discordant with germline, which a read error may explain. V is TRBV11-1 and J is TRBJ2-1, with 8 positions matching TRBD2. The CDR3 is 15 residues long. Germline V gene lookup returns CDR1 SGHAT and CDR2 FQDESV (reference sequence). Here the CDR3 reads CVSGPGTSGYNEQFF. CDR3 bases: TGTGTCAGCGGACCCGGGACTAGTGGCTACAATGAGCAGTTCTTC.